This T cell receptor beta chain was found in a study of cytomegalovirus exposure and HLA in healthy donors. The CDR3 totals 17 residues. The junction had 11 bases not matched to a gene; V was cut back by 3 bases and J by 1 base. CDR1 and CDR2 from the germline V gene are MNHEY and SMNVEV (reference sequence). The PCR employed 60 Vbeta primers together with 13 Jbeta primers. TCRdb's table, derived via immunoSEQ multiplex PCR, lists solely in-frame clones and lacks some. The sample has more than 140,000 clones; about 77% are singletons. Sequencing used PBMCs. The sequence derives from a female donor in good health and CMV-seronegative. The rearrangement joins TRBV27 to TRBJ2-5; the match to TRBD1 covers 7 bases. CDR3 sequence: CASSFLPPGTAQETQYF. The CDR3 DNA reads TGTGCCAGCAGTTTCCTCCCGCCGGGGACAGCCCAAGAGACCCAGTACTTC.